These 14 T cell receptor beta chains were sequenced from one sample in a study of blood T cell repertoires in COVID-19. Using immunoSEQ multiplex PCR, the repertoire was profiled, and TCRdb retains in-frame clones only, with some absent. The table includes about 130,000 clones, approximately 70% detected once. The specimen sequenced was peripheral blood. The receptors were gathered from a woman in her 70s with acute or convalescent COVID-19.

The CDR3 sequence: CASSPRGGPYNEQFF. CDR3 sequence (DNA): TGTGCCAGCAGCCCGCGGGGGGGCCCCTACAATGAGCAGTTCTTC. The chain has TRBV7-2 and TRBJ2-1; 9 nucleotides align to TRBD2. The CDR3 runs 15 residues. V trimming: 5 bases; J trimming: 2 bases; junction bases outside the gene matches: 4. Germline V gene lookup returns CDR1 SGHTA and CDR2 FQGNSA.

The chain uses TRBV29-1 and TRBJ2-3; D gene unclear. V was clipped by 5 bases and J by 11 bases, with 14 bases between them. The CDR3 has 11 residues. CDR1 is SQVTM and CDR2 is ANQGSEA in the germline V gene. The CDR3 region is CSVWSAGEQYF. As DNA, the CDR3 is TGCAGCGTTTGGTCCGCAGGCGAGCAGTATTTT.

The gene calls are TRBV5-1 and TRBJ1-2, with D unresolved. The length of the CDR3 is 14 residues. The germline V and J ends were trimmed by 1 base and 4 bases, with 11 bases remaining between them. In germline, CDR1 is SGHRS, CDR2 YFSETQ. The CDR3: CASSLREMAYGYTF. DNA of the CDR3: TGCGCCAGCAGCTTGCGGGAAATGGCCTATGGCTACACCTTC.

The rearrangement joins TRBV5-6 to TRBJ2-5; D possibly corresponds to TRBD2 (6 bases). Germline loops: CDR1 SGHDT, CDR2 YYEEEE. The V gene lost 4 bases and the J gene lost 2 bases, with 9 bases spanning the gap. This CDR3 comprises 13 residues. Written as DNA, the CDR3 is TGTGCCAGCAGCCGGGAGAGGCAAGAGACCCAGTACTTC. It is translated as CASSRERQETQYF. Complete variable domain (other parts from reference TRBV5-6 and TRBJ2-5): DAGVTQSPTHLIKTRGQQVTLRCSPKSGHDTVSWYQQALGQGPQFIFQYYEEEERQRGNFPDRFSGHQFPNYSSELNVNALLLGDSALYLCASSRERQETQYFGPGTRLLVL.

This clone was observed a handful of times. In nucleotides, the CDR3 is TGTGCCAGCAGCTTAATACAGGGTGAAGCTTTCTTT. It specifies CASSLIQGEAFF. This chain uses TRBV13 with TRBJ1-1; D might be TRBD1 (6 bases). Trimming removed 2 bases from V and 7 bases from J, with 8 bases in between. The CDR3 runs to 12 residues. Germline lookup yields CDR1 PRHDT and CDR2 FYEKMQ (reference sequence).

This clone has only a few counts. This sequence joins TRBV5-5 and TRBJ1-2; 9 nucleotides agree with TRBD1. The CDR3 has 15 residues. After removal of 0 bases from V and 4 bases from J, the junction contained 4 bases not matched to a gene. Germline assignment: CDR1 SGHKS and CDR2 YYEKEE (reference sequence). This chain's CDR3 is CASSLATGGIYGYTF. CDR3 DNA: TGTGCCAGCAGCTTGGCGACAGGGGGAATCTATGGCTACACCTTC.

This clone was observed a single time. This sequence joins TRBV28 and TRBJ2-7; a weak D match, TRBD2 (6 bases). This CDR3 region has 13 residues. Germline CDR1 is MDHEN and CDR2 is SYDVKM. The V end lost 4 bases, the J end lost 3 bases, and 10 bases lay between the germline ends. The CDR3 bases are TGTGCCAGCAGTTCAGGGACTCTCTACGAGCAGTACTTC. Amino acid sequence: CASSSGTLYEQYF. Full variable domain (rest looked up from reference TRBV28 and TRBJ2-7): DVKVTQSSRYLVKRTGEKVFLECVQDMDHENMFWYRQDPGLGLRLIYFSYDVKMKEKGDIPEGYSVSREKKERFSLILESASTNQTSMYLCASSSGTLYEQYFGPGTRLTVT.

The V gene is TRBV5-4, the J gene TRBJ2-7; D is undetermined. The CDR3 covers 14 residues. V lost 4 bases to trimming and J lost 0 bases, with 11 bases between them. The germline V gene encodes CDR1 SGHNT and CDR2 YYREEE (reference sequence). The CDR3 sequence: CASSPTLSSYEQYF. In nucleotides, the CDR3 is TGTGCCAGCAGCCCGACTTTAAGCTCCTACGAGCAGTACTTC.

The chain uses TRBV4-1 and TRBJ2-5; TRBD2 is a possible D gene (6 bases). This CDR3 is built from 15 residues. Germline loops: CDR1 MGHRA, CDR2 YSYEKL. The V end was cut by 1 base, the J end by 7 bases, with 16 bases between. The CDR3 DNA sequence: TGCGCCAGCAGCCAAGTCGGGGGAACCGACGGGACCCAGTACTTC. Its protein is CASSQVGGTDGTQYF.

Only a few counts were recorded for this clone. V usage is TRBV6-5 and J usage is TRBJ1-1, with TRBD1 matching over 7 bases. The V gene end was trimmed by 4 bases and the J gene end by 12 bases; junction bases not matched to a gene: 11. Germline CDR1 is MNHEY and CDR2 is SVGAGI. The CDR3 spans 13 residues. CDR3 DNA: TGTGCCAGCAGTTTTGGGACAGCGACCGAGTCTTTCTTT. Residues: CASSFGTATESFF.

The chain joins TRBV19 to TRBJ2-2; no reliable D call. This CDR3 has 12 amino acids. V was pared by 6 bases and J by 7 bases, with 9 bases between. Germline V gene data show CDR1 as LNHDA and CDR2 as SQIVND (reference sequence). The CDR3 here is CASRSFIGELFF. In DNA, the CDR3 is TGTGCCAGTAGATCGTTTATCGGGGAGCTGTTTTTT.

The CDR3 coding sequence is TGTGCCAGCAGCCAAACAGGGGGCTCCTACGAGCAGTACTTC. The encoded protein is CASSQTGGSYEQYF. J is TRBJ2-7 and V is TRBV28; TRBD1 aligns across 8 bases. The trim removed 6 bases at V and 0 bases at J, leaving 4 bases unmatched. The germline CDR1 and CDR2 sequences are MDHEN and SYDVKM. The CDR3 length is 14 residues.

V is TRBV19 and J is TRBJ2-7; TRBD1 is a possible D gene (5 bases). CDR3 length: 11 amino acids. Germline assignment: CDR1 LNHDA and CDR2 SQIVND (reference sequence). Trimming stripped 6 bases from V and 5 bases from J, with 8 bases between. The CDR3: CASRGVHEQYF. CDR3 nucleotides: TGTGCCAGTAGAGGGGTGCACGAGCAGTACTTC.

This chain joins TRBV7-2 and TRBJ2-3, with 9 nucleotides matching TRBD2. CDR1 is SGHTA, CDR2 FQGNSA, per germline. The CDR3 extends over 17 amino acids. V lost 1 base, J lost 0 bases, and 5 bases stayed unmatched. The CDR3 DNA is TGTGCCAGCAGCTTAGGGAGCGGGGGGCTTAGCACAGATACGCAGTATTTT. Translated: CASSLGSGGLSTDTQYF.